The 22 T cell receptor beta chains reported below all come from one sample, sequenced in a study of blood T cell repertoires in COVID-19. Clones were read by immunoSEQ multiplex PCR, and TCRdb kept only the in-frame ones, dropping some. The profile shows about 130,000 clones, roughly nine tenths of them singletons. Sequenced sample: peripheral blood. Source of these receptors: a man aged 55 to 69 with COVID-19, enrolled during active disease.

The chain is built from TRBV11-2 and TRBJ2-1; 7 bases align to TRBD2. The germline V gene has CDR1 SGHAT and CDR2 FQNNGV. The junction had 8 bases not matched to a gene; V was cut back by 5 bases and J by 4 bases. The CDR3 has 15 residues. The CDR3 sequence: CASSPTGREYNEQFF. Here the CDR3 DNA reads TGTGCCAGCAGCCCGACCGGGCGGGAGTACAATGAGCAGTTCTTC.

The rearrangement links TRBV11-1 to TRBJ2-3; 12 nucleotides line up with TRBD1. Germline CDR1 and CDR2: SGHAT and FQDESV (reference sequence). With V trimmed by 4 bases and J by 6 bases, 5 bases remained unmatched. This CDR3 contains 15 residues. The DNA for the CDR3 is TGTGCCAGCAGCTCCCGGGACAGGGGGCCTGATACGCAGTATTTT. Protein: CASSSRDRGPDTQYF.

V usage is TRBV6-1 and J usage is TRBJ1-3; D gene ambiguous. Trimming shortened V by 3 bases and J by 2 bases, and 8 bases separated the two germline ends. CDR1 is MNHNS, CDR2 SASEGT, per germline. This CDR3 region has 14 residues. DNA of the CDR3: TGTGCCAGCAGTGAGTCTACAGCTGGAAACACCATATATTTT. Protein: CASSESTAGNTIYF.

The chain links TRBV5-4 to TRBJ1-2; a weak D match, TRBD1 (6 bases). This CDR3 has 13 amino acids. Per germline, CDR1 SGHNT and CDR2 YYREEE (reference sequence). V lost 4 bases and J 3 bases, leaving 10 bases between the germline ends. For the CDR3, the DNA is TGTGCCAGCAGCCTGGGACAATACTATGGCTACACCTTC. This encodes CASSLGQYYGYTF.

The J gene is TRBJ2-1, the V gene TRBV27; TRBD2 is a possible D gene (5 bases). Trimming cost V 7 bases and J 3 bases, with 19 bases left between them. The V gene's germline CDR1 is MNHEY and CDR2 SMNVEV (reference sequence). This CDR3 spans 16 amino acids. CDR3 bases: TGTGCCAGCACCCCGGGTGGGGAGTTCGGCTACAATGAGCAGTTCTTC. Protein sequence: CASTPGGEFGYNEQFF.

The V gene is TRBV5-1, the J gene TRBJ1-2; D is undetermined. The CDR3 consists of 13 residues. Trimming stripped 0 bases from V and 2 bases from J, with 5 bases between. Germline V gene sequence: CDR1 SGHRS, CDR2 YFSETQ. In nucleotides, the CDR3 is TGCGCCAGCAGCTTGGATGAGAACTATGGCTACACCTTC. It encodes CASSLDENYGYTF.

This clone was found a few times. The chain combines TRBV18 with TRBJ1-1, with D perhaps matching TRBD1 (5 bases). Per germline, CDR1 KGHSH and CDR2 LQKENI. The CDR3 has 13 amino acids. Trimming removed 3 bases at V and 3 bases at J, with 8 bases between. CDR3 sequence reads: CASSPRGDTEAFF. CDR3 nucleotide sequence: TGTGCCAGCTCACCTCGGGGGGACACTGAAGCTTTCTTT.

V is TRBV3-1 (or the pseudogene TRBV3-2) and J is TRBJ2-5; 8 nucleotides match TRBD2. CDR1 LGHDT and CDR2 YNNKEL come from the germline V gene (reference sequence). With 1 base clipped from V and 5 bases from J, the junction kept 9 bases outside the gene matches. The CDR3 consists of 16 residues. CDR3 sequence (DNA): TGTGCCAGCAGCCAAGGAGTCGGACTAGCTGGGGAGACCCAGTACTTC. Translating gives CASSQGVGLAGETQYF.

The chain employs TRBV18 and TRBJ1-1; D uncertain. The V end was cut by 3 bases, the J end by 7 bases, with 9 bases between. The germline V gene encodes CDR1 KGHSH and CDR2 LQKENI. This CDR3 contains 12 residues. In DNA form, the CDR3 reads TGTGCCAGCTCACCGACTCAAATTGAAGCTTTCTTT. Amino acid sequence: CASSPTQIEAFF. Combining the CDR3 with reference TRBV18 and TRBJ1-1 gives the whole variable domain NAGVMQNPRHLVRRRGQEARLRCSPMKGHSHVYWYRQLPEEGLKFMVYLQKENIIDESGMPKERFSAEFPKEGPSILRIQQVVRGDSAAYFCASSPTQIEAFFGQGTRLTVV.

The CDR3 region is CASSLTGWQETQYF. CDR3 in DNA: TGCGCCAGCAGCTTGACAGGGTGGCAAGAGACCCAGTACTTC. V gene TRBV5-1 combines with J gene TRBJ2-5; possible D gene TRBD1, 6 bases. Between the trimmed V and J ends, which lost 1 base and 2 bases, there was a span of 9 bases. CDR3 length: 14 residues. Germline lookup yields CDR1 SGHRS and CDR2 YFSETQ.

This rearrangement joins TRBV11-3 to TRBJ2-7, with D possibly matching TRBD2 (5 bases). CDR1 is SGHNT and CDR2 is YENEEA in the germline V gene. Trimming cost V 3 bases and J 5 bases, with 11 bases left between them. The CDR3 covers 13 residues. CDR3 residues: CASSFALGDEQYF. The CDR3 DNA is TGTGCCAGCAGCTTCGCACTAGGCGACGAGCAGTACTTC.

CDR3 sequence: CASSPIPSGAYNEQFF. CDR3 DNA sequence: TGTGCCAGCAGCCCAATACCTAGCGGGGCCTACAATGAGCAGTTCTTC. The V gene is TRBV7-9, the J gene TRBJ2-1, with 9 bases fitting TRBD2. Germline V CDR1 and CDR2: SEHNR, FQNEAQ (reference sequence). CDR3 length: 16 amino acids. Trimming at V came to 5 bases and at J to 2 bases, leaving 7 bases not matched to a gene.

The CDR3 nucleotides read TGTGCCAGTAGTACCGGGACTGATATCTCCTACGAGCAGTACTTC. This codes for CASSTGTDISYEQYF. V is TRBV19 and J is TRBJ2-7; D may be TRBD2 (6 bases). The V end lost 4 bases, the J end lost 0 bases, and 13 bases lay between the germline ends. This CDR3 spans 15 amino acids. The V gene's germline CDR1 is LNHDA and CDR2 SQIVND (reference sequence).

This chain connects TRBV5-1 to TRBJ2-3; D is possibly TRBD2 (6 bases). Trimming removed 3 bases at V and 0 bases at J, with 14 bases between. Germline lookup yields CDR1 SGHRS and CDR2 YFSETQ. The CDR3 is 16 residues long. The CDR3 loop reads CASSWGSGTSTDTQYF. The CDR3 DNA is TGCGCCAGCAGCTGGGGGTCGGGGACTAGCACAGATACGCAGTATTTT.

The CDR3 DNA is TGTGCCAGTAGTAAAGCCGGGACAGGGAATCAGCCCCAGCATTTT. It translates to CASSKAGTGNQPQHF. V and J are TRBV19 and TRBJ1-5; 9 nucleotides align to TRBD1. CDR3 length equals 15 residues. Germline CDR1 reads LNHDA; CDR2 reads SQIVND (reference sequence). V lost 4 bases and J lost 4; bases outside the gene matches: 5.

With respect to this clone: Germline and junction disagree at one end, which may indicate a read error. The chain is built from TRBV15 and TRBJ2-1; weak D call: TRBD2 (5 bases). Germline lookup yields CDR1 LNHNV and CDR2 YYDKDF (reference sequence). The CDR3 sequence is 14 residues long. The CDR3 DNA sequence: TGTGCCACCAGCGAGAGGGCAGCCTACACTGAGCAGTTCTTC. Translated: CATSERAAYTEQFF.

V usage is TRBV10-3 and J usage is TRBJ1-1; 8 bases are a match to TRBD1. Germline assignment: CDR1 ENHRY and CDR2 SYGVKD. There are 13 residues in the CDR3. The V segment lost 9 bases and the J segment 5 bases; nucleotides outside the gene matches: 8. The DNA for the CDR3 is TGTGCCATTTCGACAGGGGAAGGAACTGAAGCTTTCTTT. Translation gives CAISTGEGTEAFF.

The chain is built from TRBV19 and TRBJ2-6; unclear D gene. The length of the CDR3 is 16 residues. The germline CDR1 and CDR2 sequences are LNHDA and SQIVND (reference sequence). V shed 2 bases and J shed 2 bases, with 10 bases lying between them. The CDR3 DNA sequence: TGTGCCAGTAGTATATTGGCAGATCCTGGGGCCAACGTCCTGACTTTC. Residues: CASSILADPGANVLTF.

The chain recombines TRBV7-3 with TRBJ2-1; 8 bases are shared with TRBD2. The germline V gene has CDR1 SGHTA and CDR2 FQGTGA. The CDR3 length is 15 residues. With V trimmed by 3 bases and J by 2 bases, 3 bases remained unmatched. The CDR3 is CASSFLAGPYNEQFF. CDR3 nucleotide sequence: TGTGCCAGCAGCTTTTTAGCGGGGCCCTACAATGAGCAGTTCTTC.

The chain carries TRBV30 and TRBJ2-5, with D possibly TRBD2 on 6 matching bases. The CDR3 is 15 amino acids. V lost 0 bases to trimming and J lost 1 base, with 12 bases between them. CDR1 is GTSNPN and CDR2 is SVGIG in the germline V gene (reference sequence). CDR3 nucleotides: TGTGCCTGGAGTGTACAGGCGGGATTCCAAGAGACCCAGTACTTC. Translated, it gives CAWSVQAGFQETQYF.

The chain employs TRBV11-3 and TRBJ2-1; unclear D gene. V lost 2 bases and J 5 bases, leaving 4 bases between the germline ends. Per germline, CDR1 SGHNT and CDR2 YENEEA. The CDR3 is 12 amino acids. CDR3 residues: CASSLQDNEQFF. The DNA of the CDR3 is TGTGCCAGCAGCTTACAGGACAATGAGCAGTTCTTC.

The chain is built from TRBV11-2 and TRBJ2-7; D is undetermined. CDR3 length: 14 residues. V shed 3 bases and J shed 2 bases, with 11 bases lying between them. Per germline, CDR1 SGHAT and CDR2 FQNNGV. The CDR3 protein is CASSFVRDTYEQYF. The CDR3, as DNA: TGTGCCAGCAGCTTTGTTCGAGATACCTACGAGCAGTACTTC.